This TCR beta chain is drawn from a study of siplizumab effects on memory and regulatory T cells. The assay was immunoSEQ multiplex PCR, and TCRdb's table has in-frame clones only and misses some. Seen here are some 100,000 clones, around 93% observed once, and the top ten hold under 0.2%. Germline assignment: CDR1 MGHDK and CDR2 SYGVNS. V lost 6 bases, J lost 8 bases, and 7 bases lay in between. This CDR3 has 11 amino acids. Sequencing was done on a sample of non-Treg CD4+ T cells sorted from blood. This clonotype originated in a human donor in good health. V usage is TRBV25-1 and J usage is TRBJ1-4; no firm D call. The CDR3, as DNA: TGTGCCAGCAGGATGGGGGAAAAACTGTTTTTT. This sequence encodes CASRMGEKLFF.